This TCR beta chain was recorded in a study of T cells in Graves' hyperthyroidism and ophthalmopathy. Study overall: Peripheral blood was collected at initial diagnosis, before any treatment.

Details on this clonotype: Antigen specificity is unknown.

The study's findings and limits: In blood, most of the thyroid clonotypes expanded above 0.001 were also present.

Germline CDR1 is SEHNR and CDR2 is FQNEAQ (reference sequence). V was pared by 1 base and J by 6 bases, with 15 bases between. The length of the CDR3 is 15 residues. Researchers amplified the TCR beta CDR3 regions from RNA transcripts. The HTBI primer set was used in a first-round RT-PCR of the TCR CDR3. A single record per CDR3 protein comes from TCRdb applying MiXCR to the multiplex PCR reads. Of around 97,000 distinct CDR3 sequences detected, over 45% appear once; the ten largest clones hold roughly 24%. Graves' hyperthyroidism qualified as stable when ophthalmopathy did not progress within 18 months.

J is TRBJ1-2 and V is TRBV7-9; a weak D match, TRBD1 (6 bases). This receptor was taken from a man in his forties or fifties with Graves' hyperthyroidism. Sequencing input: blood. The CDR3 nucleotides read TGTGCCAGCAGCTTAGTAGGGGGGGGGCAGGATGGCTACACCTTC. It specifies CASSLVGGGQDGYTF.